These 27 T cell receptor beta chains originate from one sample sequenced in a study of blood T cell repertoires in COVID-19. Using immunoSEQ multiplex PCR, the repertoire was profiled, and TCRdb retains in-frame clones only, with some absent. This table holds about 260,000 clones, roughly nine tenths found once. The sample comprised peripheral blood. These receptors all stem from a middle-aged man with active or convalescent COVID-19.

The chain uses TRBV11-3 and TRBJ2-3; possibly TRBD2 for D (5 bases). The V end lost 2 bases, the J end lost 8 bases, and 14 bases lay between the germline ends. Germline V gives CDR1 SGHNT, CDR2 YENEEA. The CDR3 consists of 14 residues. In DNA form, the CDR3 reads TGTGCCAGCAGCTTACCACTAGTGCTAACTACGCAGTATTTT. Its translation: CASSLPLVLTTQYF.

The CDR3 is CASSGAANSPLHF. The CDR3 coding sequence is TGTGCCAGCAGTGGGGCAGCCAATTCACCCCTCCACTTT. V and J are TRBV6-6 and TRBJ1-6; tentative D call: TRBD1 (5 bases). In germline, CDR1 is MNHNY, CDR2 SVGAGI (reference sequence). The V gene lost 5 bases and the J gene lost 7 bases, with 9 bases spanning the gap. This CDR3 comprises 13 residues.

J is TRBJ1-2 and V is TRBV15; 12 nucleotides align to TRBD1. V lost 3 bases and J lost 4; bases outside the gene matches: 3. Germline CDR1 and CDR2: LNHNV and YYDKDF (reference sequence). The CDR3 has 15 amino acids. CDR3 sequence (DNA): TGTGCCACCAGCAGGGGGACAGGGGGCTCCTATGGCTACACCTTC. Translation gives CATSRGTGGSYGYTF.

The rearrangement links TRBV9 to TRBJ1-2; no definite D call. Germline values: CDR1 SGDLS, CDR2 YYNGEE. This CDR3 comprises 14 residues. V was clipped by 0 bases and J by 1 base, with 7 bases between them. The CDR3 loop reads CASSVAGSNYGYTF. CDR3 bases: TGTGCCAGCAGCGTAGCTGGGAGTAACTATGGCTACACCTTC.

In DNA form, the CDR3 reads TGTGCCAGCAGTTACACCAGGGAGGGGCAGCCCCAGCATTTT. It translates to CASSYTREGQPQHF. V gene TRBV6-5 combines with J gene TRBJ1-5, with TRBD1 as a possible D gene (5 bases). V dropped 2 bases and J dropped 7 bases, with 12 bases sitting between them. The CDR3 totals 14 residues. CDR1 and CDR2 (germline): MNHEY, SVGAGI.

This chain joins TRBV7-2 and TRBJ2-4; 7 nucleotides agree with TRBD1. CDR3 length equals 16 residues. With V trimmed by 0 bases and J by 4 bases, 6 bases remained unmatched. Germline CDR1 is SGHTA and CDR2 is FQGNSA. The CDR3 DNA reads as TGTGCCAGCAGCTTAGCGGGTGGGACAGTAAAAAACATTCAGTACTTC. Its protein is CASSLAGGTVKNIQYF.

This sequence joins TRBV24-1 and TRBJ2-2; possible D gene TRBD1, 6 bases. Deletions cut 3 bases from V and 3 bases from J, with 16 bases between. In germline, CDR1 is KGHDR, CDR2 SFDVKD. The CDR3 is 17 residues long. The CDR3 is CATSDPNWGLDTGELFF. The CDR3 DNA sequence: TGTGCCACCAGTGATCCGAACTGGGGGCTGGACACCGGGGAGCTGTTTTTT.

This chain joins TRBV9 and TRBJ1-4, with D possibly TRBD1 on 6 matching bases. The CDR3 is 16 residues long. Germline V gene data show CDR1 as SGDLS and CDR2 as YYNGEE. V lost 0 bases, J lost 8 bases, and 17 bases lay in between. CDR3 coding DNA: TGTGCCAGCAGCGTAGGAGGGGAGGGGGGTGCAGAAAAACTGTTTTTT. It codes for CASSVGGEGGAEKLFF.

This clone turned up a few times. The chain has TRBV7-6 and TRBJ1-1; D gene unclear. The germline CDR1 and CDR2 sequences are SGHVS and FNYEAQ. V lost 1 base and J lost 4, with 13 bases in between. This CDR3 is built from 15 residues. The DNA of the CDR3 is TGTGCCAGCAGCTTAGAGAGTCAGTCAGGCACTGAAGCTTTCTTT. This translates into CASSLESQSGTEAFF.

The chain joins TRBV24-1 to TRBJ2-1; perhaps TRBD2 as D (5 bases). Between the trimmed V and J ends, which lost 4 bases and 10 bases, there was a span of 13 bases. Germline V CDR1 and CDR2: KGHDR, SFDVKD. The CDR3 loop spans 13 amino acids. CDR3 region: CATSEQSSREQFF. DNA of the CDR3: TGTGCCACCAGTGAGCAATCTAGCAGGGAGCAGTTCTTC.

The V gene is TRBV5-5, the J gene TRBJ2-5, with 10 nucleotides matching TRBD1. Losses at the gene ends were 4 bases for V and 4 bases for J; bases not matched to a gene: 13. The CDR3 consists of 17 residues. The germline V gene has CDR1 SGHKS and CDR2 YYEKEE (reference sequence). CDR3 protein: CASSPTGTGDGRETQYF. For the CDR3, the DNA is TGTGCCAGCAGCCCTACCGGGACAGGGGACGGACGAGAGACCCAGTACTTC.

V is TRBV14 and J is TRBJ1-2; D gene ambiguous. This CDR3 comprises 18 residues. Germline V gene sequence: CDR1 SGHDN, CDR2 FVKESK. The germline V and J ends were trimmed by 0 bases and 1 base, with 18 bases remaining between them. CDR3 in DNA: TGTGCCAGCAGCCAAGAAGGATTTGGGCAGCCCTTTAACTATGGCTACACCTTC. The encoded protein is CASSQEGFGQPFNYGYTF.

The chain couples TRBV7-2 to TRBJ2-5; TRBD1 might be the D (5 bases). CDR3 length: 14 residues. Germline CDR1 SGHTA, CDR2 FQGNSA. The V gene lost 4 bases and the J gene lost 5 bases, with 14 bases spanning the gap. In DNA, the CDR3 is TGTGCCAGCAGCTCGTCCGGAAGGGGTGAGACCCAGTACTTC. Translated, it gives CASSSSGRGETQYF. Together with reference TRBV7-2 and TRBJ2-5, the CDR3 gives the full variable domain: GAGVSQSPSNKVTEKGKDVELRCDPISGHTALYWYRQSLGQGLEFLIYFQGNSAPDKSGLPSDRFSAERTGGSVSTLTIQRTQQEDSAVYLCASSSSGRGETQYFGPGTRLLVL.

The chain recombines TRBV7-9 with TRBJ1-1; perhaps TRBD1 as D (6 bases). The CDR3 covers 14 residues. Trimming pared 3 bases from V and 6 bases from J, leaving 14 bases between. Germline V gene lookup returns CDR1 SEHNR and CDR2 FQNEAQ (reference sequence). The CDR3: CASSFLGQPPEAFF. In DNA, the CDR3 is TGTGCCAGCAGCTTTTTGGGACAACCGCCTGAAGCTTTCTTT.

CDR3 region: CASSHPGGVGPIDYGYTF. The CDR3 nucleotides are TGTGCCAGCAGTCACCCCGGCGGGGTAGGACCCATAGACTATGGCTACACCTTC. The rearrangement joins TRBV28 to TRBJ1-2; D not resolved. V dropped 5 bases and J dropped 3 bases, with 25 bases sitting between them. The CDR3 is made up of 18 amino acids. Germline loops: CDR1 MDHEN, CDR2 SYDVKM.

The chain employs TRBV2 and TRBJ2-1, with D maybe TRBD2 (6 bases). Germline V gene data show CDR1 as SNHLY and CDR2 as FYNNEI. V lost 2 bases, J lost 6 bases, and 11 bases lay in between. This CDR3 spans 14 amino acids. CDR3 nucleotides: TGTGCCAGCAGTGAATACTCACTAGCCAATGAGCAGTTCTTC. It is translated as CASSEYSLANEQFF.

This clone showed up just a few times. The chain joins TRBV19 to TRBJ2-3; TRBD2 aligns across 7 bases. The CDR3 totals 16 residues. J gave up 1 base and V 3 bases, and 7 bases lay outside the gene matches. The germline gives CDR1 LNHDA, CDR2 SQIVND (reference sequence). This chain's CDR3 is CASSMRASGGTDTQYF. CDR3 DNA sequence: TGTGCCAGTAGTATGAGGGCAAGCGGGGGCACAGATACGCAGTATTTT.

The rearrangement uses TRBV27 and TRBJ1-2; a weak D match, TRBD1 (6 bases). The CDR3 runs to 12 residues. Germline V CDR1 and CDR2: MNHEY, SMNVEV (reference sequence). Trimming left V 6 bases short and J 5 bases short, with 10 bases between. CDR3 bases: TGTGCCAGCAGGGGACAACCATATGGCTACACCTTC. Translated: CASRGQPYGYTF.

This chain connects TRBV6-1 to TRBJ2-2; unclear D gene. V was pared by 3 bases and J by 8 bases, with 19 bases between. This CDR3 region has 16 residues. CDR1 is MNHNS, CDR2 SASEGT, per germline. DNA for the CDR3: TGTGCCAGCAGTGATCCGGTAGCCGGAACGTCAGGGGAGCTGTTTTTT. Its translation: CASSDPVAGTSGELFF.

A single count supports this clone. The J gene is TRBJ1-5, the V gene TRBV19; TRBD1 agrees at 10 bases. This CDR3 is built from 17 residues. V dropped 9 bases and J dropped 0; count of bases not matched to a gene: 11. Germline CDR1 and CDR2: LNHDA and SQIVND (reference sequence). The CDR3 nucleotides are TGTGCCAGCAGCGACAGGGGGCGTACAGATAGCAATCAGCCCCAGCATTTT. It is translated as CASSDRGRTDSNQPQHF.

This clone was seen a single time. The chain combines TRBV7-2 with TRBJ1-2; perhaps TRBD1 as D (6 bases). The CDR3 runs to 14 residues. The V and J ends lost 3 bases and 0 bases respectively, with 8 bases between them. Germline-derived CDR1 and CDR2 are SGHTA and FQGNSA. CDR3 sequence reads: CASSFWTANYGYTF. CDR3 DNA: TGTGCCAGCAGCTTTTGGACAGCTAACTATGGCTACACCTTC.

This chain connects TRBV7-9 to TRBJ1-2, with 7 bases fitting TRBD1. CDR1 and CDR2 (germline): SEHNR, FQNEAQ (reference sequence). V lost 1 base, J lost 8 bases, and 7 bases stayed unmatched. The CDR3 is 14 residues long. The CDR3: CASSLERDRPGYTF. The CDR3 nucleotides read TGTGCCAGCAGCTTAGAAAGGGACAGACCCGGCTACACCTTC. Using reference TRBV7-9 and TRBJ1-2 for the parts outside the CDR3, the full variable domain is DTGVSQNPRHKITKRGQNVTFRCDPISEHNRLYWYRQTLGQGPEFLTYFQNEAQLEKSRLLSDRFSAERPKGSFSTLEIQRTEQGDSAMYLCASSLERDRPGYTFGSGTRLTVV.

This chain links TRBV5-1 with TRBJ2-7; tentatively, D is TRBD2 (6 bases). V was pared by 0 bases and J by 3 bases, with 10 bases between. This CDR3 spans 14 amino acids. Germline CDR1 is SGHRS and CDR2 is YFSETQ. The CDR3 loop is CASSLGRGFYEQYF. DNA for the CDR3: TGCGCCAGCAGCTTGGGGCGGGGATTCTACGAGCAGTACTTC.

This clone was counted between two and nine times. The V gene is TRBV5-1, the J gene TRBJ1-2; D remains ambiguous. The V end lost 4 bases, the J end lost 0 bases, and 16 bases lay between the germline ends. The CDR3 totals 16 residues. In germline, CDR1 is SGHRS, CDR2 YFSETQ. The CDR3 region has the DNA TGCGCCAGCAGCCCGGCCGAGGGCCCCCCTAACTATGGCTACACCTTC. Residues: CASSPAEGPPNYGYTF.

This sequence joins TRBV6-5 and TRBJ2-7; a possible D gene is TRBD2 (6 bases). Trimming stripped 6 bases from V and 1 base from J, with 10 bases between. The CDR3 runs to 13 residues. The germline V gene encodes CDR1 MNHEY and CDR2 SVGAGI. CDR3 DNA sequence: TGTGCCAGCAGGGGGGGAGAGTCCTACGAGCAGTACTTC. This codes for CASRGGESYEQYF.

The rearrangement links TRBV6-5 to TRBJ1-2; the match to TRBD1 covers 9 bases. The ends lost 5 bases at V and 7 bases at J; junction bases unmatched: 8. CDR3 size: 14 residues. CDR1 and CDR2 (germline): MNHEY, SVGAGI. The DNA of the CDR3 is TGTGCCAGCAGTCCCGGGACAGGGTATGGTGGCTACACCTTC. The encoded protein is CASSPGTGYGGYTF.

This clone was seen a handful of times. J is TRBJ1-2 and V is TRBV29-1, with 10 bases lining up with TRBD1. The germline V gene has CDR1 SQVTM and CDR2 ANQGSEA. V was clipped by 6 bases and J by 6 bases; unmatched bases: 4. This CDR3 is built from 12 residues. The CDR3 region has the DNA TGCAGCGTGGGGGACAGGGGTAATGGCTACACCTTC. It codes for CSVGDRGNGYTF.